The T cell receptor (beta chain) under discussion was sequenced for a study of long-term antiretroviral therapy in people with HIV. General study results and limits: Clones that had undergone expansion before ART prevailed in the repertoire throughout all time points.

On this clone: Its antigen remains unidentified.

A minimum of one pre-ART and two post-ART PBMC samples existed for each donor. Survey level was the resolution at which the v3.0 immunoSEQ assay ran. Data came from immunoSEQ multiplex PCR; TCRdb stores just in-frame clones and leaves some out. The sample shows around 12,000 clones, roughly 80% of them seen only once. The CDR3 consists of 16 residues. V gave up 10 bases and J gave up 2 bases; unmatched junction bases: 15. Germline CDR1 and CDR2: ENHRY and SYGVKD. The TCR comes from a middle-aged woman with HIV. This material consisted of unsorted PBMCs, taken 0.8 years before starting antiretroviral therapy. The gene calls are TRBV10-3 and TRBJ2-7; 9 nucleotides agree with TRBD2. CDR3: CATLGGRAGGTYEQYF. Here the CDR3 DNA reads TGTGCCACCCTGGGGGGTAGAGCGGGAGGCACCTACGAGCAGTACTTC.